The rows below give T cell receptor beta chains drawn from one sample of a study of CD8+ T cells in alopecia areata. The assay was immunoSEQ multiplex PCR, and TCRdb's table has in-frame clones only and misses some. The sample records thousands of clones, around 70% being singletons. This sample comprised skin, obtained at week 4, from a patient treated with tofacitinib. Receptors originate from a human donor with alopecia areata. Both conserved end residues are part of each CDR3. D genes are given only for firm matches. Only part of the rows carry a size: once, few, many, or a class if the clone is expanded.

size,D,J,V,CDR3,DNA
NA,NA,TRBJ2-2,TRBV27,CASTPTRGGELFF,TGTGCCAGCACCCCGACTCGTGGCGGGGAGCTGTTTTTT
NA,TRBD1,TRBJ2-7,TRBV7-3,CASSLQQGASYEQYF,TGTGCCAGCAGCTTACAACAGGGGGCATCCTACGAGCAGTACTTC
NA,TRBD1,TRBJ2-7,TRBV7-9,CASSLKGGQGYEQYF,TGTGCCAGCAGCTTAAAAGGGGGACAGGGGTACGAGCAGTACTTC
NA,NA,TRBJ1-1,TRBV14,CASSQYQGKATEAFF,TGTGCCAGCAGCCAATATCAGGGAAAAGCTACTGAAGCTTTCTTT
NA,TRBD2,TRBJ2-3,TRBV2,CASTQGGRLRGTDTQYF,TGTGCCAGCACCCAAGGCGGGAGGCTCCGGGGGACAGATACGCAGTATTTT
NA,TRBD1,TRBJ2-4,TRBV6-1,CANGQGRDIQYF,TGTGCCAACGGACAGGGGCGAGACATTCAGTACTTC
NA,TRBD1,TRBJ1-6,TRBV18,CASSPGTGGLGNSPLHF,TGTGCCAGCTCACCGGGGACAGGGGGCCTGGGCAATTCACCCCTCCACTTT
NA,TRBD1,TRBJ1-2,TRBV5-8,CASSLYWTGKSYTF,TGTGCCAGCAGCTTGTATTGGACAGGGAAAAGCTACACCTTC
NA,NA,TRBJ1-2,TRBV6-5,CASTYRGGANYGYTF,TGTGCCAGCACCTACAGAGGAGGAGCTAACTATGGCTACACCTTC
NA,TRBD1,TRBJ1-2,TRBV5-1,CASSSGTGSAIYGYTF,TGCGCCAGCAGCTCCGGGACAGGGAGCGCGATCTATGGCTACACCTTC
few,NA,TRBJ1-2,TRBV5-1,CASSFNFGTNKPYGYTF,TGCGCCAGCAGCTTTAACTTCGGGACAAACAAACCCTATGGCTACACCTTC
NA,TRBD1,TRBJ1-5,TRBV19,CASSTPDRRLYQPQHF,TGTGCCAGTAGTACTCCGGACAGGCGACTTTATCAGCCCCAGCATTTT
few,NA,TRBJ1-2,TRBV11-2,CASSFDQGRNGYTF,TGTGCCAGCAGCTTTGATCAGGGGAGGAATGGCTACACCTTC
NA,NA,TRBJ1-6,TRBV12-5,CASGHKRKPLHF,TGTGCTAGTGGTCACAAGAGGAAACCCCTCCACTTT
NA,NA,TRBJ2-7,TRBV7-2,CASSPVVRGPDSYEQYF,TGTGCCAGCAGCCCCGTGGTGCGGGGGCCCGACTCCTACGAGCAGTACTTC
NA,NA,TRBJ2-3,TRBV15,CATSLRQGDTQYF,TGTGCCACCAGCTTACGGCAGGGGGATACGCAGTATTTT
NA,TRBD1,TRBJ1-3,TRBV6-6,CASSYSDRGNTIYF,TGTGCCAGCAGTTACTCGGACAGGGGAAACACCATATATTTT
NA,TRBD2,TRBJ2-7,TRBV7-9,CASSTGTSGYEQYF,TGTGCCAGCAGCACCGGGACTAGCGGCTACGAGCAGTACTTC
NA,NA,TRBJ1-3,TRBV7-9,CASSSLKGSGNTIYF,TGTGCCAGCAGCTCCCTTAAGGGCTCTGGAAACACCATATATTTT
NA,NA,TRBJ1-1,TRBV7-9,CASRPPRTRSMGGEAFF,TGTGCCAGCAGGCCTCCCCGGACCCGATCAATGGGGGGTGAAGCTTTCTTT
NA,NA,TRBJ2-7,TRBV12-5,CASGFQGPYEQYF,TGTGCTAGTGGTTTCCAGGGCCCCTACGAGCAGTACTTC
NA,NA,TRBJ1-4,TRBV30,CAWSWPGLYNEKLFF,TGTGCCTGGAGTTGGCCGGGACTGTATAATGAAAAACTGTTTTTT
few,NA,TRBJ2-1,TRBV4-1,CASSQLDLLSYNEQFF,TGCGCCAGCAGCCAACTGGACTTACTCTCCTACAATGAGCAGTTCTTC
once,NA,TRBJ1-1,TRBV2,CASSEDDTEAFF,TGTGCCAGCAGTGAAGATGATACTGAAGCTTTCTTT
NA,NA,TRBJ1-5,TRBV21-1,CASSKGACSRGGNQPQHF,TGTGCCAGCAGCAAAGGGGCGTGTAGCAGGGGTGGCAATCAGCCCCAGCATTTT
NA,NA,TRBJ2-7,TRBV18,CASSPSRAGSSYEQYF,TGTGCCAGCTCACCATCCAGGGCAGGGAGCTCCTACGAGCAGTACTTC
NA,NA,TRBJ2-3,TRBV7-8,CASSLGPQDTQYF,TGTGCCAGCAGCTTAGGACCTCAAGATACGCAGTATTTT
NA,NA,TRBJ1-2,TRBV6-1,CASSEQSRSQNYGYTF,TGTGCCAGCAGTGAACAGTCCAGGTCCCAGAACTATGGCTACACCTTC
NA,NA,TRBJ2-3,TRBV5-5,CASSLYYRDGSSPFTDTQYF,TGTGCCAGCAGCTTATATTACCGGGACGGCTCCTCTCCTTTCACAGATACGCAGTATTTT
once,NA,TRBJ2-7,TRBV6-1,CASSYTYEQYF,TGTGCCAGCAGCTATACCTACGAGCAGTACTTC
once,NA,TRBJ1-3,TRBV9,CASSPGEVSGNTIYF,TGTGCCAGCAGCCCAGGGGAGGTCTCTGGAAACACCATATATTTT
NA,NA,TRBJ1-5,TRBV27,CASSLVWARPYNQPQHF,TGTGCCAGCAGTTTGGTATGGGCGAGACCTTACAATCAGCCCCAGCATTTT
NA,NA,TRBJ2-7,TRBV5-1,CASSRSSGGRLNEQYF,TGCGCCAGCAGCCGATCGTCCGGGGGGCGGTTGAACGAGCAGTACTTC
NA,NA,TRBJ1-2,TRBV6-5,CASSYIGGGGYTF,TGTGCCAGCAGTTACATCGGGGGGGGTGGCTACACCTTC
NA,NA,TRBJ2-7,TRBV10-3,CAISESFSLSYEQYF,TGTGCCATCAGTGAGTCTTTTAGCCTGTCCTACGAGCAGTACTTC
NA,NA,TRBJ1-2,TRBV14,CASSETGILSNYGYTF,TGTGCCAGCAGCGAAACAGGGATCCTTTCTAACTATGGCTACACCTTC
few,TRBD1,TRBJ1-1,TRBV4-1,CASRIQQGQGNTEAFF,TGCGCCAGCAGAATACAACAGGGACAGGGGAACACTGAAGCTTTCTTT
few,NA,TRBJ1-1,TRBV10-2,CASHQGGGLTTEAFF,TGCGCCAGCCATCAGGGTGGAGGGCTGACCACTGAAGCTTTCTTT
NA,NA,TRBJ2-7,TRBV21-1,CASSTTSGEGASYEQYF,TGTGCCAGCAGTACGACTAGCGGGGAGGGGGCCTCCTACGAGCAGTACTTC
once,TRBD2,TRBJ2-5,TRBV10-2,CASSEWTSAPETQYF,TGCGCCAGCAGTGAGTGGACTAGCGCCCCGGAGACCCAGTACTTC
NA,NA,TRBJ1-5,TRBV30,CAVGAMISNQPQHF,TGTGCTGTGGGGGCCATGATCAGCAATCAGCCCCAGCATTTT
once,TRBD2,TRBJ2-5,TRBV6-5,CASGTSGYQETQYF,TGTGCCAGCGGGACTAGCGGGTACCAAGAGACCCAGTACTTC
few,TRBD1,TRBJ1-2,TRBV6-6,CASSTGQGYYGYTF,TGTGCCAGCAGTACGGGACAGGGGTATTATGGCTACACCTTC
NA,TRBD2,TRBJ2-1,TRBV2,CATPRIAGGAYNEQFF,TGTGCCACCCCGAGAATTGCGGGAGGGGCTTACAATGAGCAGTTCTTC
NA,NA,TRBJ2-2,TRBV10-3,CAIGGLKNTGELFF,TGTGCCATTGGGGGACTGAAGAACACCGGGGAGCTGTTTTTT
few,NA,TRBJ2-1,TRBV4-2,CASSQDFRKRTHNEQFF,TGTGCCAGCAGCCAAGACTTTCGTAAGCGAACCCACAATGAGCAGTTCTTC
few,NA,TRBJ2-2,TRBV7-8,CASSLETGAGELFF,TGTGCCAGCAGCTTAGAAACGGGGGCCGGGGAGCTGTTTTTT
NA,TRBD1,TRBJ2-2,TRBV7-9,CASSPQQGAGGELFF,TGTGCCAGCAGCCCCCAACAGGGGGCCGGCGGGGAGCTGTTTTTT
NA,NA,TRBJ1-4,TRBV7-9,CASSPRGRNNEKLFF,TGTGCCAGCAGCCCTCGCGGAAGGAATAATGAAAAACTGTTTTTT